Sequencing of this T cell receptor (beta chain) was carried out in a study of blood T cells in healthy people across ages. The authors ran a second PCR of about 7 to 11 cycles using a sample-barcoded 5' primer and a J-beta primer mix. TCRdb re-analysed the 5' RACE reads in MiXCR, keeping a single row per CDR3 protein. Of around 1,700,000 distinct CDR3 sequences in the sample, 28% are singletons; the top ten hold around 7.7%. This clonotype has more than one count but fewer than ten. The CDR3 totals 12 residues. V lost 10 bases, J lost 4 bases, and 12 bases lay in between. Germline V CDR1 and CDR2: MNHEY, SVGAGI.

Sequencing was done on a sample of blood. This TCR was recovered from a woman in her 30s in good health. J is TRBJ2-3 and V is TRBV6-5; D remains ambiguous. CDR3 loop: CATRPRADTQYF. The CDR3 DNA is TGTGCCACCCGACCCCGCGCAGATACGCAGTATTTT.